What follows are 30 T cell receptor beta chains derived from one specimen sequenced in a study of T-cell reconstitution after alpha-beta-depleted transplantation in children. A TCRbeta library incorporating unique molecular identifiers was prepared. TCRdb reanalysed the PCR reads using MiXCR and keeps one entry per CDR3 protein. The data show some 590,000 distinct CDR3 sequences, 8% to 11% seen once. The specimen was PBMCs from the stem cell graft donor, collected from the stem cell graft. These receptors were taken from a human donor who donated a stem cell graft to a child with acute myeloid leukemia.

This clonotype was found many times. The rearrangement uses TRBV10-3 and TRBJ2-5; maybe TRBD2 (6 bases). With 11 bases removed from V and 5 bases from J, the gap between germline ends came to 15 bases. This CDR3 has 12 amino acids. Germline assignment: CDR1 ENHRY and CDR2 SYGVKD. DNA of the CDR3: TGTGCCGTCGGGACTGATAGCGAGACCCAGTACTTC. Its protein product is CAVGTDSETQYF.

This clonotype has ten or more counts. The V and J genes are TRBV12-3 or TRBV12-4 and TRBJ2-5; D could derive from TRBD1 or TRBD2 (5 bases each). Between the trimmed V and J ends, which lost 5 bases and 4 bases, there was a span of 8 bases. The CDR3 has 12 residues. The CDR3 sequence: CASSPGPETQYF. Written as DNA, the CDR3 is TGTGCCAGCAGTCCGGGGCCAGAGACCCAGTACTTC.

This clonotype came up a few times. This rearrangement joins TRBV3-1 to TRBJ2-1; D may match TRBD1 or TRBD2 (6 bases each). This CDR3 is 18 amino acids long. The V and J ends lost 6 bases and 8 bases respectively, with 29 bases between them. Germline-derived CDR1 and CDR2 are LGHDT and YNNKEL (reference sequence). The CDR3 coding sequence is TGTGCCAGCAGTTTCCGGCAGGGGAGGAATACGGTGTGGGATGAGCAGTTCTTC. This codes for CASSFRQGRNTVWDEQFF.

CDR3 residues: CASSYSSGRSYEQYF. CDR3 nucleotides: TGCGCCAGCAGCTATTCTAGCGGTCGCTCCTACGAGCAGTACTTC. The rearrangement links TRBV5-1 to TRBJ2-7; TRBD2 aligns across 7 bases. Germline CDR1 and CDR2: SGHRS and YFSETQ. Losses at the gene ends were 3 bases for V and 0 bases for J; bases not matched to a gene: 6. The CDR3 extends over 15 amino acids. Drawing the rest from reference TRBV5-1 and TRBJ2-7, the complete variable domain is KAGVTQTPRYLIKTRGQQVTLSCSPISGHRSVSWYQQTPGQGLQFLFEYFSETQRNKGNFPGRFSGRQFSNSRSEMNVSTLELGDSALYLCASSYSSGRSYEQYFGPGTRLTVT.

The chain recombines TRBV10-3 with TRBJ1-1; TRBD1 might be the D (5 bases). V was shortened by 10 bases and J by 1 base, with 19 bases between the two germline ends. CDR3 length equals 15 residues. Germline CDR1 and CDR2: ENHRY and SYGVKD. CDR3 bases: TGTGCCACCATCGGAACAGGCGGACCGAACACTGAAGCTTTCTTT. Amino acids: CATIGTGGPNTEAFF.

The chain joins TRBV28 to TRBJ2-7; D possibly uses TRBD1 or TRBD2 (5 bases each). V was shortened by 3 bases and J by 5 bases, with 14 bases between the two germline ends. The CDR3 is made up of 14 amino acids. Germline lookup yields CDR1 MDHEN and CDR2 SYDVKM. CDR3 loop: CASSLVGAGDEQYF. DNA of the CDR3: TGTGCCAGCAGTTTGGTAGGGGCGGGTGACGAGCAGTACTTC.

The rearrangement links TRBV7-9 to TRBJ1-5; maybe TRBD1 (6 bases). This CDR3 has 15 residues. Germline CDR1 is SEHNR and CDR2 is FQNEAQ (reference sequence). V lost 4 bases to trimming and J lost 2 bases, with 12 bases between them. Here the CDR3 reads CASSSTGLGNQPQHF. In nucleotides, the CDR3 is TGTGCCAGCAGCTCGACAGGTCTGGGCAATCAGCCCCAGCATTTT. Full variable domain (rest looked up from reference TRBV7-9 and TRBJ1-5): DTGVSQNPRHKITKRGQNVTFRCDPISEHNRLYWYRQTLGQGPEFLTYFQNEAQLEKSRLLSDRFSAERPKGSFSTLEIQRTEQGDSAMYLCASSSTGLGNQPQHFGDGTRLSIL.

The CDR3 DNA follows: TGCAGTGCTAGTGGTACAGCCACTGAAGCTTTCTTT. This codes for CSASGTATEAFF. V is TRBV20-1 and J is TRBJ1-1; D unresolved. Germline V lookup: CDR1 DFQATT, CDR2 SNEGSKA (reference sequence). V was shortened by 3 bases and J by 4 bases, with 9 bases between the two germline ends. The CDR3 covers 12 residues.

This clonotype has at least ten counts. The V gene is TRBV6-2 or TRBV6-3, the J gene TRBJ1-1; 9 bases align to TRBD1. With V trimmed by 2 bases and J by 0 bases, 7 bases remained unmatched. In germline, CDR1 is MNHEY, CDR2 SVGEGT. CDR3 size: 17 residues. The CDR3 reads CASSYPGGQGMNTEAFF. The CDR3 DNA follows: TGTGCCAGCAGTTACCCCGGCGGACAGGGGATGAACACTGAAGCTTTCTTT.

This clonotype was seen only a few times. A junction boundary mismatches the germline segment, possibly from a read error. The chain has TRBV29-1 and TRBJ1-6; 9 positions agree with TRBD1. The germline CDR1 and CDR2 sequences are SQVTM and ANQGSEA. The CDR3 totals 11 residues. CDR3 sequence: CSVETGGKVNF. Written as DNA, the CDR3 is TGCAGCGTTGAGACAGGGGGAAAGGTGAACTTT.

CDR3 bases: TGCGCCAGCAGCCCCTGGGATAACACCGGGGAGCTGTTTTTT. This translates into CASSPWDNTGELFF. This chain links TRBV5-1 with TRBJ2-2; the D is unclear. Germline V gives CDR1 SGHRS, CDR2 YFSETQ. CDR3 length equals 14 residues. Deletions cut 4 bases from V and 2 bases from J, with 9 bases between. The full variable domain, with the rest looked up from reference TRBV5-1 and TRBJ2-2, is KAGVTQTPRYLIKTRGQQVTLSCSPISGHRSVSWYQQTPGQGLQFLFEYFSETQRNKGNFPGRFSGRQFSNSRSEMNVSTLELGDSALYLCASSPWDNTGELFFGEGSRLTVL.

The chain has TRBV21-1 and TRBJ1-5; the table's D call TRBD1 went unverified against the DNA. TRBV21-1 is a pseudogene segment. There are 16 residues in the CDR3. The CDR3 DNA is TGTGCCAGCAGCAAAGAGAACAGGGGTAGCAATCAGCCCCAGCATTTT. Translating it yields CASSKENRGSNQPQHF.

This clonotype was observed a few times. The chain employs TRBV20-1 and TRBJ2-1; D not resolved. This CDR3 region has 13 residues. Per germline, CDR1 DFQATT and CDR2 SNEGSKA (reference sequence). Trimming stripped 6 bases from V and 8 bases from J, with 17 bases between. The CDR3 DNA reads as TGCAGTGCGCCGCAGACGGGCGTCGATGAGCAGTTCTTC. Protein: CSAPQTGVDEQFF.

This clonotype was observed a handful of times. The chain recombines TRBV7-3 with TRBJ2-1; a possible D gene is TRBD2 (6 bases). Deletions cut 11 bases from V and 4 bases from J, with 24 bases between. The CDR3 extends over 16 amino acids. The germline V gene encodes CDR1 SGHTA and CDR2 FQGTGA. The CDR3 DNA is TGTGCCTCCGCCGTGGGGGGAACTAAAGTTTACAATGAGCAGTTCTTC. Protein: CASAVGGTKVYNEQFF.

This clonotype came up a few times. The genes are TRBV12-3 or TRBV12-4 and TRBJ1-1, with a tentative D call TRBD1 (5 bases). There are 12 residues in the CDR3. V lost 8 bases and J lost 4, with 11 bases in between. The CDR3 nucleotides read TGTGCCAGCGGGGGAATAGGCACTGAAGCTTTCTTT. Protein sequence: CASGGIGTEAFF.

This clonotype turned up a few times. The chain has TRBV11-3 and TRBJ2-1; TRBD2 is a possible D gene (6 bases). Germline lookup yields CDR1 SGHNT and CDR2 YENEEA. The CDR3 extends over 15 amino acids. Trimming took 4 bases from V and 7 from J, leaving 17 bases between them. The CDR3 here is CASSSGTFGVNEQFF. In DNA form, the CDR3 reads TGTGCCAGCAGCTCAGGGACTTTCGGGGTGAATGAGCAGTTCTTC.

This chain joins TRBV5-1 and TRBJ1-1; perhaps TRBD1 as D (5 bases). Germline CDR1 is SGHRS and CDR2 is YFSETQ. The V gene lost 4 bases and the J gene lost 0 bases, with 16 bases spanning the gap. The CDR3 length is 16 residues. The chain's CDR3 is CASSPSAGTMNTEAFF. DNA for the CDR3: TGCGCCAGCAGCCCTTCCGCCGGGACCATGAACACTGAAGCTTTCTTT.

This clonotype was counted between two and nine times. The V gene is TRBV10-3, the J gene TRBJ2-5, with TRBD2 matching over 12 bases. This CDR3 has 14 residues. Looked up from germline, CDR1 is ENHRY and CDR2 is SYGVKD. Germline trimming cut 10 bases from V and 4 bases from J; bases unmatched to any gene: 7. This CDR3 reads CATRLAGDPETQYF. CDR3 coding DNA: TGTGCCACTCGACTAGCGGGAGACCCAGAGACCCAGTACTTC.

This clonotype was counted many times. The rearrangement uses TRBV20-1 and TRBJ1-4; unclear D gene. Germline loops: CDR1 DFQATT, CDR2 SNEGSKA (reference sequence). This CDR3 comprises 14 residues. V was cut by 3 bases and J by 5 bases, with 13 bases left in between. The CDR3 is CSASPTERNEKLFF. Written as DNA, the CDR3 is TGCAGTGCTAGTCCCACGGAGAGAAATGAAAAACTGTTTTTT.

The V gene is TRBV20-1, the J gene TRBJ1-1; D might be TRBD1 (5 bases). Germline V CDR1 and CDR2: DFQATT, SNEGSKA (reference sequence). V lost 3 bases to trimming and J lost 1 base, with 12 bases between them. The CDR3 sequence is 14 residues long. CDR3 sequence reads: CSASEGLGNTEAFF. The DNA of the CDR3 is TGCAGTGCTAGTGAGGGGTTGGGGAACACTGAAGCTTTCTTT.

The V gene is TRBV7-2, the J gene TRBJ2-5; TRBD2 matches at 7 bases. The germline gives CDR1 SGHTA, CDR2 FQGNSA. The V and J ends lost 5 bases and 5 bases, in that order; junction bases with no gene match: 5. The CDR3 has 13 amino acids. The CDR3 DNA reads TGTGCCAGCAGCGGCCCGGGGGGTGAGACCCAGTACTTC. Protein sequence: CASSGPGGETQYF. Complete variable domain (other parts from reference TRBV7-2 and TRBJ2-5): GAGVSQSPSNKVTEKGKDVELRCDPISGHTALYWYRQSLGQGLEFLIYFQGNSAPDKSGLPSDRFSAERTGGSVSTLTIQRTQQEDSAVYLCASSGPGGETQYFGPGTRLLVL.

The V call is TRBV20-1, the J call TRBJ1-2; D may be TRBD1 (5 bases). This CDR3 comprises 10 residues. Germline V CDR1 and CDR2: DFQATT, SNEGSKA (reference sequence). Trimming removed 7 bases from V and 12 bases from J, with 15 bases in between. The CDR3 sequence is CSVRAGRDTF. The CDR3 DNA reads TGCAGTGTTAGGGCAGGGAGGGACACCTTC.

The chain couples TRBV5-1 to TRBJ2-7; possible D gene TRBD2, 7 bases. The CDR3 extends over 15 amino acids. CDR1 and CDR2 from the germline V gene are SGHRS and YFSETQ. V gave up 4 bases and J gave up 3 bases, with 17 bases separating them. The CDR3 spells CASSQYGGQSYEQYF. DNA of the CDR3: TGCGCCAGCAGCCAATACGGGGGGCAAAGCTACGAGCAGTACTTC.

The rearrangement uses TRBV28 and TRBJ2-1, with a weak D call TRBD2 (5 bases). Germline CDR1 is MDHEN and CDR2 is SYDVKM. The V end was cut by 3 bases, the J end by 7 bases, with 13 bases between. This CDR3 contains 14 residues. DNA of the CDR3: TGTGCCAGCAGTTTCGGGGTGGTGGGGAATGAGCAGTTCTTC. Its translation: CASSFGVVGNEQFF. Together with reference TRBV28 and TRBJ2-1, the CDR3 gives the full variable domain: DVKVTQSSRYLVKRTGEKVFLECVQDMDHENMFWYRQDPGLGLRLIYFSYDVKMKEKGDIPEGYSVSREKKERFSLILESASTNQTSMYLCASSFGVVGNEQFFGPGTRLTVL.

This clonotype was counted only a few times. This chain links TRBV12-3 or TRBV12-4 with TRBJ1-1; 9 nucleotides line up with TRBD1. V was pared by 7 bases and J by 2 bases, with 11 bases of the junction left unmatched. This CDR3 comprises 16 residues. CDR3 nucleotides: TGTGCCAGCACCACCGGACAGGGGAGACCCAACACTGAAGCTTTCTTT. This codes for CASTTGQGRPNTEAFF.

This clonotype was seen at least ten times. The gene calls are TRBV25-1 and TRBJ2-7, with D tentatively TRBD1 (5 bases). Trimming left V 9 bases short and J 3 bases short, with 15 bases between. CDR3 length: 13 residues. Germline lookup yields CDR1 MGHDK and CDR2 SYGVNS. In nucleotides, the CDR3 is TGTGCCAGTGGCGTCTGGCAGGGCTACGAGCAGTACTTC. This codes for CASGVWQGYEQYF.

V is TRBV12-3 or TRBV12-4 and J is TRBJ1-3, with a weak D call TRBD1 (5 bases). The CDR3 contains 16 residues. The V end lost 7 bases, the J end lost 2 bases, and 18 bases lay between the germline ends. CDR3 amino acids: CASTSIRGGTGNTIYF. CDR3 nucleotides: TGTGCCAGCACCTCAATAAGGGGAGGGACTGGAAACACCATATATTTT.

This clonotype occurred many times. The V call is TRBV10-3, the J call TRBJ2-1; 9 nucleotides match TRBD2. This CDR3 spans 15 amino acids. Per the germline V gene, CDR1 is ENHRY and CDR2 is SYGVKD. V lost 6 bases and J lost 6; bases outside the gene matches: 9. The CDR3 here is CAISSGLALGNEQFF. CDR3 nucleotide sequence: TGTGCCATCAGCTCGGGACTAGCTTTAGGCAATGAGCAGTTCTTC.

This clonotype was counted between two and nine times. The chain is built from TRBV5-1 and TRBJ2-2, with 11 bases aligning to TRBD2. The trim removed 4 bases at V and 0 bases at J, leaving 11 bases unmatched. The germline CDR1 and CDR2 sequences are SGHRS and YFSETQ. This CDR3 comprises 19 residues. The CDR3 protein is CASSRVGLAGTSNTGELFF. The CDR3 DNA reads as TGCGCCAGCAGCCGGGTTGGACTAGCGGGCACCTCGAACACCGGGGAGCTGTTTTTT. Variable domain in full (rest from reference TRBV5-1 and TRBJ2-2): KAGVTQTPRYLIKTRGQQVTLSCSPISGHRSVSWYQQTPGQGLQFLFEYFSETQRNKGNFPGRFSGRQFSNSRSEMNVSTLELGDSALYLCASSRVGLAGTSNTGELFFGEGSRLTVL.

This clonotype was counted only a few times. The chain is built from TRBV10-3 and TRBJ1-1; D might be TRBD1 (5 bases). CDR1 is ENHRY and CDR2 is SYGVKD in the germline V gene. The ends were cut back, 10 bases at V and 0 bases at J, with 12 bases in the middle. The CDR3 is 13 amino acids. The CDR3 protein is CATTQGMNTEAFF. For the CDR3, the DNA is TGTGCCACCACTCAGGGCATGAACACTGAAGCTTTCTTT.